This T cell receptor beta chain was retrieved from a study of brain metastases from non-small cell lung cancer (dated by TCRdb to about 2019). Concerning the study at large: The immune microenvironment of paired resected primary tumors and brain metastases from non-small-cell lung cancer patients was profiled. Here is what the overall study found, with its caveats: T-cell infiltration was lower in brain metastases than in primary tumors (P < 0.001). TCR repertoires were found to be largely shared between paired brain metastases and primary tumors, although sparse T-cell densities were observed in the brain metastases. T-cell clones appeared expanded in roughly 60% of brain metastases relative to the matched primary tumors.

Receptors were amplified or captured by the immunoSEQ multiplex PCR assay. Sequencing of the T-cell receptor beta chain repertoire was carried out together with a 770-gene immune expression panel. Drawn from immuneACCESS, this table holds only the in-frame rearrangements with V and J called that TCRdb kept. Clones are partly lost; checked studies trace under half to an unresolved V gene and leave the rest unexplained. Within this sample are approximately 1,200 clones, with around 82% of them counted one time only. In total, the top ten clones hold 12% of the sample. The cohort comprised approximately 39 patients with surgically resected non-small-cell lung cancer who had both primary tumor and brain metastasis specimens. The tumor specimens used were formalin-fixed, paraffin-embedded tissues taken from archives. From cysteine to phenylalanine, the CDR3 is 11 amino acids long. Only the CDR3 DNA is retained, 33 bases long and in frame from the first base.

Turning to this clone: The antigen it binds to is not known. No per-base quality is available; no much larger clone lies one base away.

The clonotype comes from a donor aged 40 or older with non-small cell lung cancer. The chain uses TRBV21-1 and TRBJ2-2; TRBD2 is taken as the D call from the table, unchecked against the DNA. TRBV21-1 is flagged as a pseudogene. The sample comprised tissue from a brain metastasis. The sample's cell subset or site label, in plain terms: resected brain metastasis paired with primary lung tumor. The CDR3 reads as follows: CSLALTGELFF. The DNA sequence reads TGTTCACTTGCTTTGACCGGGGAGCTGTTTTTT.